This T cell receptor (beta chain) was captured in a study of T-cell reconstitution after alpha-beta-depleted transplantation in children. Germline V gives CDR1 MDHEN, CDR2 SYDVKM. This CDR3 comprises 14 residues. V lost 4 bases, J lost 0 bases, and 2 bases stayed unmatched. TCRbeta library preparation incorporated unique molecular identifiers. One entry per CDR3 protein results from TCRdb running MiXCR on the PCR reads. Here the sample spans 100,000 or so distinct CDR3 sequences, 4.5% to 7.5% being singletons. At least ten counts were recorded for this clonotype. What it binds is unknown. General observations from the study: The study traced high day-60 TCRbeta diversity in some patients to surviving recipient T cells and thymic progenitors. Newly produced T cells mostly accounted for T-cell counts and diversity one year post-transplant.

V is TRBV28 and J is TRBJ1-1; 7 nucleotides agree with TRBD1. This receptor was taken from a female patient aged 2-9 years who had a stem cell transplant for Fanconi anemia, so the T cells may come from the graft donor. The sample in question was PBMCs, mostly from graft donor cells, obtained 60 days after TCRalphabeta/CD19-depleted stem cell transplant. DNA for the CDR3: TGTGCCAGCAGTTCGGGACAGATGAACACTGAAGCTTTCTTT. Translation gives CASSSGQMNTEAFF.